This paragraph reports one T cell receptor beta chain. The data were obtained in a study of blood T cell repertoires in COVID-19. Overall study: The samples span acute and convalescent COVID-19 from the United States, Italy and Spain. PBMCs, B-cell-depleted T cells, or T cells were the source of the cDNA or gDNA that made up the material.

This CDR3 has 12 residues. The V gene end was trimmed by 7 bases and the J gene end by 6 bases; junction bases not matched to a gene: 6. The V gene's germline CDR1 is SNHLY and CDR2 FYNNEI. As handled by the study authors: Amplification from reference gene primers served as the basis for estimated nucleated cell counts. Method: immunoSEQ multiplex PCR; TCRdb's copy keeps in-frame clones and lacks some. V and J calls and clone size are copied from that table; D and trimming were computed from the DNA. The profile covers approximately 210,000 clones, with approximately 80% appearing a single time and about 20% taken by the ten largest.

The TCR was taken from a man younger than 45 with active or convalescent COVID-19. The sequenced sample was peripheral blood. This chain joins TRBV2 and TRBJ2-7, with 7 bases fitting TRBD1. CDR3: CASIEGASEQYF. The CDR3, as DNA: TGTGCCAGCATAGAGGGGGCGTCCGAGCAGTACTTC.